Listed below are T cell receptor beta chains from one sample, sequenced in a study of regulatory T cells in long-lasting Graves disease. TCRdb reprocessed the multiplex PCR reads with MiXCR, giving one entry per CDR3 protein. This table holds approximately 440,000 distinct CDR3 sequences, under 20% found once. The sample was also reused in another study, on T cells in Graves' hyperthyroidism and ophthalmopathy.

The specimen was peripheral blood mononuclear cells (PBMCs), collected at new diagnosis, from a patient treated with antithyroid drugs. The receptors derive from a man in his forties or fifties with Graves disease. Each CDR3 is given with its conserved first and last residue. D genes are given only for firm matches. Not all rows give a size; the values are once, few, many and, for expanded clones, a class.

d_gene	v_gene	abundance	j_gene	CDR3nt	CDR3aa
TRBD2	TRBV2	many	TRBJ2-7	TGTGCCATCAGGACTAGCGGCTCCTACGAGCAGTACTTC	CAIRTSGSYEQYF
TRBD2	TRBV29-1	.	TRBJ2-5	TGCAGCGTTGAAGGGAGTAGCGGGAAGACCCAGTACTTC	CSVEGSSGKTQYF
.	TRBV11-2	once	TRBJ1-5	TGTGCCAGCAGCCCCGAGGATCAGCCCCAGCATTTT	CASSPEDQPQHF
.	TRBV7-9	many	TRBJ1-4	TGTGCCAGCAGCTTAGTTTCCGGGGTCAATGAAAAACTGTTTTTT	CASSLVSGVNEKLFF
.	TRBV28	few	TRBJ1-6	TGTGCCAGCTCTTCGCTCTCCTATAATTCACCCCTCCACTTT	CASSSLSYNSPLHF
TRBD2	TRBV10-3	once	TRBJ2-1	TGTGCCATCAGTGAGTCAACCGGGACTAGCGGGAGGGCCTACTACAATGAGCAGTTCTTC	CAISESTGTSGRAYYNEQFF
TRBD2	TRBV18	many	TRBJ2-1	TGTGCCAGCTCACGACTCGGACTAGCGGGAGTCAGTGAGCAGTTCTTC	CASSRLGLAGVSEQFF
.	TRBV20-1	many	TRBJ2-3	TGCAGTGCAGCAGGGGGCACAGATACGCAGTATTTT	CSAAGGTDTQYF
.	TRBV5-6	once	TRBJ2-5	TGTGCCAGCAGCTGGGGGCTGACAGAGTACCAAGAGACCCAGTACTTC	CASSWGLTEYQETQYF
.	TRBV6-5	.	TRBJ2-2	TGTGCCAGCAGTTACTTGGGGGCGCGGGTTACCGGGGAGCTGTTTTTT	CASSYLGARVTGELFF
.	TRBV2	many	TRBJ2-7	TGTGCCAGCAAGGTACCCTACGAGCAGTACTTC	CASKVPYEQYF
.	TRBV12-5	.	TRBJ2-7	TGTGCTAGTGGTTCGATGGTTCAGGGTTTATCCGAGCAGTACTTC	CASGSMVQGLSEQYF
TRBD2	TRBV20-1	.	TRBJ2-1	TGCAGTAGCGCTAGCGGGAGTGGGGACTCCTACAATGAGCAGTTCTTC	CSSASGSGDSYNEQFF
.	TRBV4-2	.	TRBJ2-3	TGTGCCAGCAGCCAAGATGGCAGCACAGATACGCAGTATTTT	CASSQDGSTDTQYF
.	TRBV30	few	TRBJ2-1	TGTGCCTGGAGGGATCCTGTGATCCATAGGCAGTTCTTC	CAWRDPVIHRQFF
TRBD1	TRBV10-3	many	TRBJ1-2	TGTGCCATCGCGGGAGGGACAGATAGACATAGTGGCTACACCTTC	CAIAGGTDRHSGYTF
.	TRBV19	few	TRBJ1-4	TGTGCCAGTACCGCCACCGGGACAACTAATGAAAAACTGTTTTTT	CASTATGTTNEKLFF
.	TRBV7-9	.	TRBJ1-4	TGTGCCAGCAGCTTCGGTAGCGAGGGAAAACTGTTTTTT	CASSFGSEGKLFF
TRBD2	TRBV24-1	many	TRBJ2-1	TGTGCCACCAGTGATTTTGCTAGCGGCTTCTACAATGAGCAGTTCTTC	CATSDFASGFYNEQFF
.	TRBV10-3	many	TRBJ1-6	TGTGCCATCAGTTCGTTCGAGAGTGGGGATGTTAATAATTCACCCCTCCACTTT	CAISSFESGDVNNSPLHF
TRBD1	TRBV6-1	many	TRBJ1-5	TGTGCCAGCAAAGTCCGGACAGGCGAGGGTCAGCCCCAGCATTTT	CASKVRTGEGQPQHF
TRBD1	TRBV12-5	.	TRBJ1-5	TGTGCTAGTGGTTTGAGCGGGACAGGGGGACGTCAGCCCCAGCATTTT	CASGLSGTGGRQPQHF
.	TRBV30	many	TRBJ1-5	TGTGCCTGGAGTGAGGGAGGAGGTCAGCCCCAGCATTTT	CAWSEGGGQPQHF
.	TRBV10-3	many	TRBJ2-7	TGTGCCATCAGTGAGTCGTTGGACGAGCAGTACTTC	CAISESLDEQYF
.	TRBV12-3/TRBV12-4	.	TRBJ2-7	TGTGCCAGCAGTATAGAGTACGAGCAGTACTTC	CASSIEYEQYF
.	TRBV5-1	few	TRBJ2-6	TGCGCCAGCAGCTTGCAGGCAGTTCAAAGCTCTGGGGCCAACGTCCTGACTTTC	CASSLQAVQSSGANVLTF
.	TRBV29-1	few	TRBJ2-5	TGCAGCCCCCCACAGGGCGCAGAGACCCAGTACTTC	CSPPQGAETQYF
.	TRBV12-3/TRBV12-4	many	TRBJ2-2	TGTGCCAGCAGTTTCGTCGGTATTGGGATCAGGCCGAACACCGGGGAGCTGTTTTTT	CASSFVGIGIRPNTGELFF
TRBD2	TRBV3-1	few	TRBJ2-1	TGTGCCAGCAGCCCAGGGGCTAGCGGGACTACGGGTGAGCAGTTCTTC	CASSPGASGTTGEQFF
.	TRBV3-1	many	TRBJ2-3	TGTGCCAGCAGCCATGCGGGAGATACGCAGTATTTT	CASSHAGDTQYF
.	TRBV12-3/TRBV12-4	many	TRBJ1-2	TGTGCCAGCAAAGCGGACAGCTATGGCTACACCTTC	CASKADSYGYTF
TRBD2	TRBV4-1	once	TRBJ2-3	TGCGCCAGCAGCCCCGGGACTAGCTACACTAACACAGATACGCAGTATTTT	CASSPGTSYTNTDTQYF
.	TRBV5-1	.	TRBJ2-3	TGCGCCAGCCGAGCCTGGGACACAGATACGCAGTATTTT	CASRAWDTDTQYF
TRBD1	TRBV20-1	many	TRBJ1-3	TGCAGTGCTACCGGGACAGCAGGAAACACCATATATTTT	CSATGTAGNTIYF
.	TRBV28	many	TRBJ2-1	TGTGCCAGCAGTTTAGGGAGGGAGCAGTTCTTC	CASSLGREQFF
TRBD2	TRBV2	many	TRBJ2-2	TGTGCCAGCAGTAAAAGCGGGATCAACACCGGGGAGCTGTTTTTT	CASSKSGINTGELFF
.	TRBV6-2/TRBV6-3	few	TRBJ2-7	TGTGCCAGCAGTGCCACTGATCGCGGGAACTCCTACGAGCAGTACTTC	CASSATDRGNSYEQYF
.	TRBV3-1	many	TRBJ1-1	TGTGCCAGCAGCCAGCCTGGGGGAGCCACTGAAGCTTTCTTT	CASSQPGGATEAFF
.	TRBV4-1	few	TRBJ2-6	TGCGCCAGCAGCCAAGAGGATAGACGCTCTGGGGCCAACGTCCTGACTTTC	CASSQEDRRSGANVLTF
TRBD1	TRBV28	.	TRBJ1-2	TGTGCCAGCAGCTCCGGGACAGGGTCCCTAAGGGTCTATGGCTACACCTTC	CASSSGTGSLRVYGYTF
.	TRBV13	many	TRBJ1-6	TGTGCCAGCAGCATCCCCGGAGGGTCGGGAGTTTCACCCCTCCACTTT	CASSIPGGSGVSPLHF
TRBD2	TRBV7-2	.	TRBJ2-4	TGTGCCAGCAGCCACAGACTAGCGGTGCGGGGTCACCTAGGCAAAAACATTCAGTACTTC	CASSHRLAVRGHLGKNIQYF
.	TRBV4-2	.	TRBJ2-5	TGTGCCAGCAGCCAAGATTTTGGCCCAAACTTTGGAGAGACCCAGTACTTC	CASSQDFGPNFGETQYF
.	TRBV5-6	many	TRBJ2-7	TGTGCCAGCAGCTCGCGGGTGCTCCACTACGAGCAGTACTTC	CASSSRVLHYEQYF
TRBD2	TRBV29-1	few	TRBJ2-3	TGCAGCGTTGAATGGCGGGAGGGCACAGATACGCAGTATTTT	CSVEWREGTDTQYF